One and the same sample provided the 18 T cell receptor beta chains below, sequenced in a study of shared clonotypes between healthy human individuals. Cells designated naive CD8 were CD45RO-negative and were positively selected for CCR7, with terminally differentiated effector memory CD45RA+ cells excluded. Sequencing used immunoSEQ multiplex PCR; TCRdb keeps in-frame clones, though not all of them. Among around 1.9 million clones listed, just over 90% were seen once. Sample: naive CD8+ T cells from PBMCs. Every receptor here comes from a man between 18 and 35 years old in good health. Some clones in this sample may be carry-over from other donors' samples.

The gene calls are TRBV11-3 and TRBJ2-7; 8 nucleotides align to TRBD2. Germline lookup yields CDR1 SGHNT and CDR2 YENEEA. The CDR3 consists of 15 residues. The trim removed 1 base at V and 0 bases at J, leaving 2 bases unmatched. The CDR3 here is CASSLVAGSSYEQYF. The CDR3, as DNA: TGTGCCAGCAGCTTAGTAGCGGGGAGCTCCTACGAGCAGTACTTC.

This chain uses TRBV4-3 with TRBJ1-1; D unclear. V dropped 1 base and J dropped 7 bases, with 7 bases sitting between them. Germline CDR1 is LGHNA and CDR2 is YSLEER. There are 12 residues in the CDR3. CDR3 amino acids: CASSQAPDEAFF. The CDR3 region has the DNA TGCGCCAGCAGCCAAGCCCCAGATGAAGCTTTCTTT.

The V and J genes are TRBV18 and TRBJ1-2; 7 bases fit TRBD1. Germline values: CDR1 KGHSH, CDR2 LQKENI. The V segment lost 2 bases and the J segment 2 bases; nucleotides outside the gene matches: 11. There are 17 residues in the CDR3. The CDR3 coding sequence is TGTGCCAGCTCACCAGATAAAACCGGGACAGCAAACTATGGCTACACCTTC. It yields the protein CASSPDKTGTANYGYTF.

V gene TRBV7-7 combines with J gene TRBJ2-1, with TRBD2 matching over 9 bases. Per the germline V gene, CDR1 is SSHAT and CDR2 is FNYEAQ (reference sequence). The CDR3 runs to 16 residues. The ends lost 1 base at V and 8 bases at J; junction bases unmatched: 9. CDR3 nucleotides: TGTGCCAGCAGCTTAGATCCGGCTAGCGGGACCCATGAGCAGTTCTTC. This encodes CASSLDPASGTHEQFF.

This clone has only a few counts. The rearrangement joins TRBV7-7 to TRBJ1-2; no clear D gene. This CDR3 has 15 residues. CDR1 SSHAT and CDR2 FNYEAQ come from the germline V gene (reference sequence). V lost 4 bases, J lost 0 bases, and 12 bases lay in between. This CDR3 is CASSSPGKTNYGYTF. The CDR3 nucleotides read TGTGCCAGCAGCTCGCCGGGAAAGACTAACTATGGCTACACCTTC.

The rearrangement uses TRBV27 and TRBJ1-1; TRBD1 is a possible D gene (6 bases). CDR3 length equals 13 residues. The V end was cut by 5 bases, the J end by 5 bases, with 12 bases between. Germline values: CDR1 MNHEY, CDR2 SMNVEV (reference sequence). The CDR3 spells CASSPRGMTEAFF. The CDR3 DNA is TGTGCCAGCAGTCCAAGGGGGATGACTGAAGCTTTCTTT.

The rearrangement links TRBV28 to TRBJ2-7, with 12 bases fitting TRBD1. The V segment lost 10 bases and the J segment 3 bases; nucleotides outside the gene matches: 16. Germline-derived CDR1 and CDR2 are MDHEN and SYDVKM. This CDR3 comprises 17 residues. CDR3 nucleotides: TGTGCCACCAACGAGGCCGGGACAGGGGGCCCCCGCTACGAGCAGTACTTC. This sequence encodes CATNEAGTGGPRYEQYF.

In this sample, this clone turned up a few times. The chain links TRBV6-4 to TRBJ1-1, with D tentatively TRBD1 (6 bases). Germline values: CDR1 MRHNA, CDR2 SNTAGT. The CDR3 has 15 amino acids. V was shortened by 0 bases and J by 1 base, with 9 bases between the two germline ends. CDR3 loop: CASSDSAGANTEAFF. CDR3 coding DNA: TGTGCCAGCAGTGACTCCGCAGGGGCGAACACTGAAGCTTTCTTT.

The gene calls are TRBV7-8 and TRBJ2-4; 8 nucleotides agree with TRBD2. CDR3 length: 14 amino acids. The V gene's germline CDR1 is SGHVS and CDR2 FQNEAQ. The trim removed 3 bases at V and 6 bases at J, leaving 4 bases unmatched. CDR3 DNA: TGTGCCAGCAGCTTTCGGGAGGGCCGAAACATTCAGTACTTC. Its translation: CASSFREGRNIQYF.

The rearrangement joins TRBV5-1 to TRBJ2-7, with D perhaps TRBD1 or TRBD2 (7 bases each). This CDR3 spans 17 amino acids. The germline V and J ends were trimmed by 4 bases and 3 bases, with 23 bases remaining between them. The germline gives CDR1 SGHRS, CDR2 YFSETQ. The CDR3 DNA reads as TGCGCCAGCAGCCTCGTTGGGAGGGGGCAGGGAGACTACGAGCAGTACTTC. Amino acids: CASSLVGRGQGDYEQYF.

The rearrangement uses TRBV7-2 and TRBJ2-1, with 7 bases aligning to TRBD2. CDR1 and CDR2 (germline): SGHTA, FQGNSA. The CDR3 totals 16 residues. V shed 2 bases, J shed 10 bases, and the junction held 14 bases outside the gene matches. Here the CDR3 DNA reads TGTGCCAGCAGCTTACTCGGATTCGGCGGGAGCGGAGAGCAGTTCTTC. Protein: CASSLLGFGGSGEQFF.

The chain recombines TRBV2 with TRBJ1-1, with D perhaps matching TRBD1 (5 bases). This CDR3 has 12 amino acids. Germline V CDR1 and CDR2: SNHLY, FYNNEI. V was pared by 5 bases and J by 8 bases, with 12 bases between. The CDR3 sequence: CASSSRTPEAFF. The CDR3 DNA is TGTGCCAGCAGTAGCCGGACACCAGAAGCTTTCTTT.

The V call is TRBV27, the J call TRBJ2-7; TRBD2 aligns across 12 bases. From germline, CDR1 is MNHEY and CDR2 SMNVEV (reference sequence). The CDR3 is 18 amino acids. Trimming cost V 8 bases and J 1 base; bases outside gene matches: 15. CDR3 region: CASAKLLAGGPDSYEQYF. The CDR3 DNA reads as TGTGCCAGCGCGAAATTACTAGCGGGAGGACCCGATTCCTACGAGCAGTACTTC.

The chain carries TRBV27 and TRBJ1-1; 11 nucleotides line up with TRBD1. Trimming cost V 5 bases and J 9 bases; bases outside gene matches: 8. CDR3 length equals 14 residues. Germline assignment: CDR1 MNHEY and CDR2 SMNVEV (reference sequence). CDR3 bases: TGTGCCAGCAGTGAGGACAGGGGGCGTCGGAAAGCTTTCTTT. Its protein is CASSEDRGRRKAFF.

The count of this clone is one. This chain joins TRBV27 and TRBJ2-7, with 11 bases matching TRBD1. The CDR3 covers 15 residues. The V gene end was trimmed by 5 bases and the J gene end by 6 bases; junction bases not matched to a gene: 9. Per germline, CDR1 MNHEY and CDR2 SMNVEV (reference sequence). Here the CDR3 DNA reads TGTGCCAGCAGTATCTCTCGGACAGGGGGCCGCGAGCAGTACTTC. Translated: CASSISRTGGREQYF.

The chain joins TRBV7-8 to TRBJ2-1; possible D gene TRBD1, 5 bases. The germline V gene encodes CDR1 SGHVS and CDR2 FQNEAQ. This CDR3 region has 14 residues. Deletions cut 5 bases from V and 5 bases from J, with 13 bases between. The CDR3 DNA follows: TGTGCCAGCAGCAACGCAGGGCCCCACAATGAGCAGTTCTTC. Residues: CASSNAGPHNEQFF.

CDR3 amino acids: CATSRDRGLINEQFF. CDR3 coding DNA: TGTGCCACCAGCAGGGACAGGGGTCTAATCAATGAGCAGTTCTTC. This sequence joins TRBV15 and TRBJ2-1; TRBD1 agrees at 9 bases. The germline CDR1 and CDR2 sequences are LNHNV and YYDKDF (reference sequence). CDR3 length: 15 amino acids. V shed 3 bases and J 6 bases; nucleotides not matched to a gene: 6.

The V gene is TRBV29-1, the J gene TRBJ2-7, with 8 bases aligning to TRBD1. The junction had 5 bases not matched to a gene; V was cut back by 7 bases and J by 0 bases. The CDR3 is 13 amino acids. Germline V lookup: CDR1 SQVTM, CDR2 ANQGSEA. The CDR3: CSAGGQGSYEQYF. The CDR3 DNA is TGCAGCGCCGGAGGACAGGGCTCCTACGAGCAGTACTTC.